Listed below are T cell receptor beta chains from one sample, sequenced in a study of response to subunit inactivated influenza vaccine. TCRdb re-called the RT-PCR reads with MiXCR, one entry per CDR3 protein. The sample consists of 500,000 to 600,000 distinct CDR3 sequences, 16% of them appearing once. Sequencing used CD4+ T cells sorted from PBMCs, obtained roughly 24 months after vaccination. These TCRs come from a man in his fifties or sixties who received an inactivated influenza vaccine. Both conserved end residues are part of each CDR3. D genes are given only for firm matches. Not all rows give a size; the values are once, few, many and, for expanded clones, a class.

D,J,size,V,CDR3,DNA
TRBD1,TRBJ1-1,NA,TRBV7-9,CASSPRTGSEAFF,TGTGCCAGCAGCCCAAGGACAGGGTCGGAAGCTTTCTTT
NA,TRBJ1-2,NA,TRBV5-1,CASSATLTSWGYTF,TGCGCCAGCTCAGCCACACTAACGTCGTGGGGCTACACCTTC
NA,TRBJ2-7,few,TRBV4-3,CASSLSIGSAYEQYF,TGCGCCAGCAGCCTGTCCATAGGTTCTGCCTACGAGCAGTACTTC
NA,TRBJ1-3,NA,TRBV6-5,CASSYSRSPGSGNTIYF,TGTGCCAGCAGTTACTCGAGATCTCCGGGCTCTGGAAACACCATATATTTT
NA,TRBJ2-3,NA,TRBV2,CASSDGVVGAQYF,TGTGCCAGCAGTGATGGGGTGGTGGGAGCGCAGTATTTT
TRBD2,TRBJ2-3,NA,TRBV12-3/TRBV12-4,CASSLGLAGVIDTQYF,TGTGCCAGCAGTTTAGGGCTAGCGGGAGTCATAGATACGCAGTATTTT
NA,TRBJ2-7,NA,TRBV6-1,CARHKGGTSSYEQYF,TGTGCCAGACACAAAGGAGGGACCAGCTCCTACGAGCAGTACTTC
TRBD2,TRBJ2-1,NA,TRBV20-1,CSARDNRLAGGNEQFF,TGCAGTGCTAGAGATAATAGACTAGCGGGGGGGAACGAGCAGTTCTTC
TRBD2,TRBJ2-7,NA,TRBV24-1,CATSASGRGSYEQYF,TGTGCCACCAGTGCTAGCGGGAGGGGATCCTACGAGCAGTACTTC
TRBD1,TRBJ1-4,few,TRBV10-3,CAIRDRGPNEKLFF,TGTGCCATCAGGGACAGGGGACCTAATGAAAAACTGTTTTTT
TRBD1,TRBJ1-2,few,TRBV18,CASSPRTGDYGYTF,TGTGCCAGCTCACCGAGGACAGGAGACTATGGCTACACCTTC
TRBD1,TRBJ2-7,NA,TRBV7-9,CASSLGLMDRGLEQYF,TGTGCCAGCAGCTTAGGATTGATGGACAGGGGGCTCGAGCAGTACTTC
NA,TRBJ2-3,few,TRBV11-2,CASSLNAADTQYF,TGTGCCAGCAGCTTAAACGCGGCAGATACGCAGTATTTT
NA,TRBJ2-7,NA,TRBV5-5,CASSFLRGGSSYEQYF,TGTGCCAGCAGCTTCCTCAGGGGCGGGAGCTCCTACGAGCAGTACTTC
NA,TRBJ2-7,few,TRBV10-3,CATRSADYEQYF,TGTGCCACCCGGTCTGCCGACTACGAGCAGTACTTC
NA,TRBJ2-5,NA,TRBV4-2,CASSLEWGADETQYF,TGTGCCAGCAGCCTAGAGTGGGGGGCGGACGAGACCCAGTACTTC
TRBD2,TRBJ2-5,NA,TRBV24-1,CATSDSSGRAVETQYF,TGTGCCACCAGTGATTCTAGCGGGAGGGCCGTAGAGACCCAGTACTTC
NA,TRBJ1-2,NA,TRBV3-1,CASSRPTDYGYTF,TGTGCCAGCAGTCGGCCGACAGATTATGGCTACACCTTC
TRBD2,TRBJ2-7,NA,TRBV7-9,CASSLEWSSGDYEQYF,TGTGCCAGCAGCCTAGAGTGGTCTAGCGGAGACTACGAGCAGTACTTC
NA,TRBJ2-7,NA,TRBV2,CATSWSSYEQYF,TGTGCCACGTCGTGGAGCTCCTACGAGCAGTACTTC
TRBD2,TRBJ2-5,NA,TRBV12-3/TRBV12-4,CASSRTSNQYF,TGTGCCAGCAGCCGGACTAGCAATCAGTACTTC
TRBD1,TRBJ2-3,few,TRBV5-6,CASSRQGVDTQYF,TGTGCCAGCAGCCGACAGGGGGTGGATACGCAGTATTTT
NA,TRBJ2-7,NA,TRBV20-1,CSETGLNYEQYF,TGCAGTGAGACGGGACTGAACTACGAGCAGTACTTC
NA,TRBJ1-5,NA,TRBV19,CASSPHSYSNQPQHF,TGTGCCAGTAGTCCTCACTCTTATAGCAATCAGCCCCAGCATTTT